One T cell receptor beta chain is described in this entry. This sample is part of a study of blood T cell repertoires in COVID-19. Study-level background: COVID-19 samples, acute and convalescent, were from the United States, Italy and Spain. PBMCs, B-cell-depleted T cells, or T cells provided the cDNA or gDNA that made up the material.

Assay used: immunoSEQ multiplex PCR; TCRdb lists only in-frame clones, some missing. Of hundreds of thousands of clones listed, roughly 87% were seen once; the top ten hold roughly 6%. V was clipped by 7 bases and J by 8 bases; unmatched bases: 13. The CDR3 covers 15 residues. Germline V gene data show CDR1 as LNHDA and CDR2 as SQIVND (reference sequence). Sequenced sample: PBMCs or T cells enriched from blood (not recorded which). The rearrangement joins TRBV19 to TRBJ2-1; 8 bases fit TRBD2. This receptor was identified in a woman younger than 45 with acute COVID-19. In nucleotides, the CDR3 is TGTGCCAGTACCCCACGGGTACTAGCGGTGGATGAGCAGTTCTTC. It is translated as CASTPRVLAVDEQFF.